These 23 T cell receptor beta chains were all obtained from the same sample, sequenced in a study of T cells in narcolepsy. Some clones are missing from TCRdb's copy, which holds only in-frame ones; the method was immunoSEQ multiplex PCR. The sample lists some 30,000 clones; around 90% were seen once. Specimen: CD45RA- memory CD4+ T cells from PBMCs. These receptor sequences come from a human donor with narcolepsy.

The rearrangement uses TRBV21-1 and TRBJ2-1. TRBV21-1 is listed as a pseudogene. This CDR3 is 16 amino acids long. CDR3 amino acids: CASSNHRDPPHNEQFF. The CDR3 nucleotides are TGTGCCAGCAGCAACCACCGGGACCCCCCCCACAATGAGCAGTTCTTC.

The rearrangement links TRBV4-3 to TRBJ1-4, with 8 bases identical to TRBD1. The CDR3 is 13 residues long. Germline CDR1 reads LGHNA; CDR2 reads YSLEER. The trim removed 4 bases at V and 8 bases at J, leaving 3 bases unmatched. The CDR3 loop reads CASSPQGAEKLFF. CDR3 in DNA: TGCGCCAGCAGCCCCCAGGGGGCCGAAAAACTGTTTTTT.

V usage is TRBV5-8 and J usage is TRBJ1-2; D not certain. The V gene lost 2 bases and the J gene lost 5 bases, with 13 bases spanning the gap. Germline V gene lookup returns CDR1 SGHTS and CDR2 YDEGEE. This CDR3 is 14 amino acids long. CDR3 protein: CASSFPFVSYGYTF. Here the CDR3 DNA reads TGTGCCAGCAGCTTCCCCTTCGTGAGTTATGGCTACACCTTC.

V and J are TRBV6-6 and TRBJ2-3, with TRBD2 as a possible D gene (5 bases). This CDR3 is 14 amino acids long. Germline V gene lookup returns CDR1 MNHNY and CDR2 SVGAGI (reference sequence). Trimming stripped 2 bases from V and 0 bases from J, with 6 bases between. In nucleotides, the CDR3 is TGTGCCAGCAGTTACCCGGGGAGCACAGATACGCAGTATTTT. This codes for CASSYPGSTDTQYF.

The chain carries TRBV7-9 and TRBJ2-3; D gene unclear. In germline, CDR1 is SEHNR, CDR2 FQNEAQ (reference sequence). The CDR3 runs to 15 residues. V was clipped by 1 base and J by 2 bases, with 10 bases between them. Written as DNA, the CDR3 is TGTGCCAGCAGCTTAGTGGCAGGCAACACAGATACGCAGTATTTT. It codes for CASSLVAGNTDTQYF.

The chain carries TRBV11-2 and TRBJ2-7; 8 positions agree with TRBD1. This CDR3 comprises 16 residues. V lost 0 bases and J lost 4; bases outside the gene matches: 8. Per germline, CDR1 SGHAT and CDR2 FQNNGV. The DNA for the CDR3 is TGTGCCAGCAGCTTAGATGTAGCCCAGGGGGCTTACGAGCAGTACTTC. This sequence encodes CASSLDVAQGAYEQYF.

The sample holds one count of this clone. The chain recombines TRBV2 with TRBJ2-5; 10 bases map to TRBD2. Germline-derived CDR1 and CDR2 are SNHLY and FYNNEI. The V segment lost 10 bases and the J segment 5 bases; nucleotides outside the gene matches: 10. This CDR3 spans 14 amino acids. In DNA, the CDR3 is TGTGCCACCAGAGGGATTAGCGGGGGGGAGACCCAGTACTTC. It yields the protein CATRGISGGETQYF.

The CDR3 region is CASSRGSGTYEQYF. In DNA, the CDR3 is TGTGCCAGCAGCCGGGGGTCAGGAACCTACGAGCAGTACTTC. This chain uses TRBV9 with TRBJ2-7, with D possibly matching TRBD2 (6 bases). Trimming left V 4 bases short and J 2 bases short, with 13 bases between. This CDR3 contains 14 residues. CDR1 SGDLS and CDR2 YYNGEE come from the germline V gene.

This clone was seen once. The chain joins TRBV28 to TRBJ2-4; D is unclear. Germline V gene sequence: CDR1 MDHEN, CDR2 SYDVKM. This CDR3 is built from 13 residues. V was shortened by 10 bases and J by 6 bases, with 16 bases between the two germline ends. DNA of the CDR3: TGTGCCACCACGGGCCAGAAGGGAAACATTCAGTACTTC. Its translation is CATTGQKGNIQYF.

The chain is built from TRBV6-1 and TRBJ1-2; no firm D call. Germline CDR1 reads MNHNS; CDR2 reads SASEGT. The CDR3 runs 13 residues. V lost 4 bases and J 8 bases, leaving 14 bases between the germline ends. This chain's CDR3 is CASSASGIGGYTF. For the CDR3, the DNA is TGTGCCAGCAGTGCTTCGGGAATCGGGGGCTACACCTTC.

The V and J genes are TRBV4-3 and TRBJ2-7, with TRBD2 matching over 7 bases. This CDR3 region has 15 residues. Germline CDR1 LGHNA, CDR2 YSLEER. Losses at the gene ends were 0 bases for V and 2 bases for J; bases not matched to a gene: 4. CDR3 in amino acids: CASSQEGRGPYEQYF. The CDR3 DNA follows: TGCGCCAGCAGCCAAGAGGGGAGGGGCCCCTACGAGCAGTACTTC.

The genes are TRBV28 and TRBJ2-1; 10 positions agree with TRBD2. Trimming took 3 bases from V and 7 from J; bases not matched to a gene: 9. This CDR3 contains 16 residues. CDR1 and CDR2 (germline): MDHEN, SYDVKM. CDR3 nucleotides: TGTGCCAGCAGTTTTCTTCAGCGGGGGGGCCGGAATGAGCAGTTCTTC. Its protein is CASSFLQRGGRNEQFF.

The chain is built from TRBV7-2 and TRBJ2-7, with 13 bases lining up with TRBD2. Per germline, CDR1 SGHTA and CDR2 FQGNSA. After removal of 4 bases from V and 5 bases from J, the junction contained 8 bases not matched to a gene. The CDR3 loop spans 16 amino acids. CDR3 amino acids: CASSSRTSGSLNEQYF. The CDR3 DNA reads TGTGCCAGCAGCTCTAGGACTAGCGGGAGTCTGAACGAGCAGTACTTC.

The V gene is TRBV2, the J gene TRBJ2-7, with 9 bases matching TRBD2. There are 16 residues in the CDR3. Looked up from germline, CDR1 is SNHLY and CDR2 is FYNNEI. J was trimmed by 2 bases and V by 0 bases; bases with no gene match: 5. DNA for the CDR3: TGTGCCAGCAGTGAAGCTGGACTAGCGTGGACCTACGAGCAGTACTTC. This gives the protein CASSEAGLAWTYEQYF.

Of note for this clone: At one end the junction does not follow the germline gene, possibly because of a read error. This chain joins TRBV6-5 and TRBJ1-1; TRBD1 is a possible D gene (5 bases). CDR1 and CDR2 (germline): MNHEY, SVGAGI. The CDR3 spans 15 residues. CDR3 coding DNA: TGTGCCAGCAGTTACGGTGGGATCGGGGCATCGGATGGTACTTTT. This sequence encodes CASSYGGIGASDGTF.

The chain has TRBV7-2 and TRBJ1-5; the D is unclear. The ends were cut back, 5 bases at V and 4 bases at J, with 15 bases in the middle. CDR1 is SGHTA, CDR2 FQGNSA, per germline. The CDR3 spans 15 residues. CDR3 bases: TGTGCCAGCAGCCCCCGGTCGGGGTCTAATCAGCCCCAGCATTTT. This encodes CASSPRSGSNQPQHF.

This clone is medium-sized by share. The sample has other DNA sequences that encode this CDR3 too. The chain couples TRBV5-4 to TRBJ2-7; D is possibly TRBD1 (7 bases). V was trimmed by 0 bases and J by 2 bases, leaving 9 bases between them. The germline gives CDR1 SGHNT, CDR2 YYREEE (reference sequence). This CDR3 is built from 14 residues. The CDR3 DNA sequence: TGTGCCAGCAGCTTGGCAGGGGGGACCTACGAGCAGTACTTC. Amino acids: CASSLAGGTYEQYF. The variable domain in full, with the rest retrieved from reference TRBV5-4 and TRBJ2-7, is ETGVTQSPTHLIKTRGQQVTLRCSSQSGHNTVSWYQQALGQGPQFIFQYYREEENGRGNFPPRFSGLQFPNYSSELNVNALELDDSALYLCASSLAGGTYEQYFGPGTRLTVT.

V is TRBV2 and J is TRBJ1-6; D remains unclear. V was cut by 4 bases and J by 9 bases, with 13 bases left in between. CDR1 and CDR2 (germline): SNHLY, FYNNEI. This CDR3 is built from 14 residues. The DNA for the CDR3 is TGTGCCAGCAGTGCTCTCCCGGGAATTTCACCCCTCCACTTT. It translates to CASSALPGISPLHF.

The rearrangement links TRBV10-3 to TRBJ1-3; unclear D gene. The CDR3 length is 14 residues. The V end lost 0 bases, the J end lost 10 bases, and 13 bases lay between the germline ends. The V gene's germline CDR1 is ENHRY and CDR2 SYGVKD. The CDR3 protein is CAISESGLLSTIYF. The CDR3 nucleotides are TGTGCCATCAGTGAGTCGGGTCTTCTTTCAACCATATATTTT.

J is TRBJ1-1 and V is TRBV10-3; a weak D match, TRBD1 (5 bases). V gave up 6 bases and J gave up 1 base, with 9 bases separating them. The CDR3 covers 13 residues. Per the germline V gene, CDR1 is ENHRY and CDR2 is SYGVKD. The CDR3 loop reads CAIRKGQNTEAFF. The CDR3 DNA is TGTGCCATCAGGAAAGGACAGAACACTGAAGCTTTCTTT.

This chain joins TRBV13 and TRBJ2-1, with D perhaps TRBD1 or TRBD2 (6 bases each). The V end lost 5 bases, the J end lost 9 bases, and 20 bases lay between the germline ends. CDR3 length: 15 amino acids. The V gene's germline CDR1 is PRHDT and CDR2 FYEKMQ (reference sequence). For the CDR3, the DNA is TGTGCCAGCAGCCTCACAGGGACTTGGGGTGGTGAGCAGTTCTTC. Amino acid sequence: CASSLTGTWGGEQFF.

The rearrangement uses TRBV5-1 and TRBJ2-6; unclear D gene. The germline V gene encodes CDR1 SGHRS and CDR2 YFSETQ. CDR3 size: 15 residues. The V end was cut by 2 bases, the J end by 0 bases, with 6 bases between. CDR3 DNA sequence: TGCGCCAGCAGCTTTAGATTCTCTGGGGCCAACGTCCTGACTTTC. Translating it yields CASSFRFSGANVLTF.

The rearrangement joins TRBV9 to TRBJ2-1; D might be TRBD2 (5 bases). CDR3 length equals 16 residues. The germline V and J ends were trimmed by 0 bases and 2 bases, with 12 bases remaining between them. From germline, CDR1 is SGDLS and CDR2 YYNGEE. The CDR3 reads CASSVGVGVAYNEQFF. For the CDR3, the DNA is TGTGCCAGCAGCGTAGGTGTGGGAGTGGCCTACAATGAGCAGTTCTTC.